Listed here is a single T cell receptor beta chain. No cognate antigen has been identified for it. Base qualities are missing; no much larger clone stands one base away. The donors were included in the validation cohort of some 110 subjects, a group kept apart from the roughly 680-subject first cohort. This entry belongs to a study of cytomegalovirus exposure and HLA in healthy donors (dated by TCRdb to about 2017). Turning to the overall study: The approximately 710 repertoires of the first cohort and the 120 validation repertoires were produced on the same platform, according to a later analysis. To predict cytomegalovirus infection status, the study combined high-throughput TCR immunosequencing, statistical association of individual TCRs with disease status, and machine learning. The study was designed to test whether signatures of past pathogen exposure could be identified by cataloging public T cell receptors. Besides the first cohort of hundreds of subjects, a separate validation cohort made up of 120 or so different subjects was used. General findings and caveats noted by the study authors: Most TCR sequences were observed very rarely across donors, whereas some public TCRs were present in many individuals. The study gave a list of 150 to 200 TCR beta chains associated with cytomegalovirus. According to the authors, the approach could potentially be generalized to other disease states and immunological phenotypes. The validation cohort had no HLA typing available for a later analysis, so co-occurrence within that cohort was assessed over all 120 or so repertoires. The classifier was reported to diagnose cytomegalovirus status with high specificity and sensitivity in both the original and validation cohorts. A later analysis found that TCRs clustered in the first cohort also tended to co-occur in the 100 to 150 validation repertoires, with 94% of cluster scores above 0. In vitro tests confirmed that three of the cytomegalovirus-associated TCR beta chains recognize cytomegalovirus antigens.

Library creation used the immunoSEQ multiplex PCR assay. The source study handled its data this way. A statistical classification framework was developed to diagnose cytomegalovirus status using the catalog of TCR beta chain sequences. TCRdb carries this immuneACCESS record with in-frame sequences only. Its versions omit some clonotypes, under half of them owing to an unresolved V gene in the studies checked, with the rest unexplained. Clone size and the V and J calls come from that table; the DNA yielded D and trimming. The sample yields approximately 230,000 clones; roughly 84% were counted once. More than 10% of the sample belongs to the ten largest clones. Via the germline V gene (reference sequence), CDR1 is LNHDA and CDR2 SQIVND. Inclusive of the bounding cysteine and phenylalanine, the CDR3 is 14 residues long. The retained sequence is limited to the CDR3, 42 bases, with the frame set at the first base. V has 5 bases trimmed and J has 4 bases trimmed; junction bases matching no gene number 5.

The TCR originated in a man aged 18 to 35 in good health and CMV-seropositive. Recombination connected TRBV19 to TRBJ1-2, and 9 junctional nucleotides match TRBD1. The sequenced sample was PBMCs. At the DNA level, the sequence is TGTGCCAGTAGTTCGGACAGGGGAATCTATGGCTACACCTTC. Translation gives CASSSDRGIYGYTF.